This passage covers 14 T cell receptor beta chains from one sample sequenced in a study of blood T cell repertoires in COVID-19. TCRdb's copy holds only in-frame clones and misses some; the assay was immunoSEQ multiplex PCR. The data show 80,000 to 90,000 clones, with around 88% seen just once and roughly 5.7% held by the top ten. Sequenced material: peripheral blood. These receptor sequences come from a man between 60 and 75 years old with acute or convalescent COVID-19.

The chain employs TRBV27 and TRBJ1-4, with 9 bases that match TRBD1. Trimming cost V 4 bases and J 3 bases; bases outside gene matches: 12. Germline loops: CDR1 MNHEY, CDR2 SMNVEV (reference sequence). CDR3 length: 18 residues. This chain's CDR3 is CASSYTRTGAAANEKLFF. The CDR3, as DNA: TGTGCCAGCAGTTACACCCGGACAGGGGCGGCGGCTAATGAAAAACTGTTTTTT.

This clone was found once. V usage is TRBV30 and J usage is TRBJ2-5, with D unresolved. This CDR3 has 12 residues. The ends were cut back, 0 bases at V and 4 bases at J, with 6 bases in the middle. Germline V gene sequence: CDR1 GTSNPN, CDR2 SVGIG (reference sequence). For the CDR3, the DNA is TGTGCCTGGAGTGTACACCGAGAGACCCAGTACTTC. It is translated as CAWSVHRETQYF.

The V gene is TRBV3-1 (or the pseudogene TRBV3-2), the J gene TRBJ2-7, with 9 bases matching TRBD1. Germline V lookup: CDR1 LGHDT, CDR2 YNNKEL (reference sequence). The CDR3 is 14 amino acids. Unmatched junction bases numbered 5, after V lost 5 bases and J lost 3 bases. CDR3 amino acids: CASSIQGASYEQYF. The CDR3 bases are TGTGCCAGCAGCATACAGGGGGCAAGCTACGAGCAGTACTTC.

CDR3 in amino acids: CASSERGGRWSNQPQHF. Written as DNA, the CDR3 is TGTGCCAGCAGTGAGAGGGGGGGGCGCTGGAGCAATCAGCCCCAGCATTTT. The chain joins TRBV2 to TRBJ1-5; the D gene is possibly TRBD1 (6 bases). Trimming stripped 3 bases from V and 1 base from J, with 16 bases between. The length of the CDR3 is 17 residues. CDR1 is SNHLY and CDR2 is FYNNEI in the germline V gene.

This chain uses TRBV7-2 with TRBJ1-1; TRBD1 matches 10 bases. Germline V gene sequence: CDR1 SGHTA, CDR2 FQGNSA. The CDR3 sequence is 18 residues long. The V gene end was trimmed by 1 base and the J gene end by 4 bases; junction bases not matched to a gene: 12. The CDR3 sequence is CASSLVETGGLISTEAFF. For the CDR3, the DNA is TGTGCCAGCAGCTTAGTGGAGACAGGGGGCCTGATTTCCACTGAAGCTTTCTTT.

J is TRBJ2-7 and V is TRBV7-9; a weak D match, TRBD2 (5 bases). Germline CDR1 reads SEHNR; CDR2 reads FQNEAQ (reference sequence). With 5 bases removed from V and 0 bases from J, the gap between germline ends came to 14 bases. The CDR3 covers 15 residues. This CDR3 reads CASSTHNRGSYEQYF. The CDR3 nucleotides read TGTGCCAGCAGCACCCACAACCGGGGCTCCTACGAGCAGTACTTC.

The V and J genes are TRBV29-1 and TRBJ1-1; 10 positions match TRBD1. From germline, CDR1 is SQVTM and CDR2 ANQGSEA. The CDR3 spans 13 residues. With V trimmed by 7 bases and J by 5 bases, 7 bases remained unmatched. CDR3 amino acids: CSAGTGVGTEAFF. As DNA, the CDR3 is TGCAGCGCCGGGACAGGGGTTGGTACTGAAGCTTTCTTT.

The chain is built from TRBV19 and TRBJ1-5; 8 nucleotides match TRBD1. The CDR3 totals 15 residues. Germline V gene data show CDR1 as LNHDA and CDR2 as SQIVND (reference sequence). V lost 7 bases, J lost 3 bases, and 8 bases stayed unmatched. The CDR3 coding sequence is TGTGCCAGTACCGTGACAGGGGCGATCAATCAGCCCCAGCATTTT. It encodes CASTVTGAINQPQHF.

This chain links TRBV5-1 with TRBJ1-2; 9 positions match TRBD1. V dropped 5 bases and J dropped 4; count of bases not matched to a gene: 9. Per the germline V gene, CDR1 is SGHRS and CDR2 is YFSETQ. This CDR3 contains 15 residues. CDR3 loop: CASRDEDRGPYGYTF. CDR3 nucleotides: TGCGCCAGCAGAGACGAGGACAGGGGTCCCTATGGCTACACCTTC.

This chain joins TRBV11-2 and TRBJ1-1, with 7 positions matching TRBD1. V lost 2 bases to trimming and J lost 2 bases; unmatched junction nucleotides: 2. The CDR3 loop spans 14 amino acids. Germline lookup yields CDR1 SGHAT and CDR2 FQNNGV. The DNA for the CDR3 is TGTGCCAGCAGCTTACAGGGGGGTAACACTGAAGCTTTCTTT. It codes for CASSLQGGNTEAFF.

The CDR3 DNA is TGTGCCAGCAGCTCACCGAGGACAGGGGCCTTGAACACTGAAGCTTTCTTT. This gives the protein CASSSPRTGALNTEAFF. This sequence joins TRBV5-6 and TRBJ1-1; TRBD1 matches 9 bases. The germline V gene encodes CDR1 SGHDT and CDR2 YYEEEE. This CDR3 is 17 amino acids long. Trimming removed 3 bases from V and 0 bases from J; junction bases left unmatched: 9.

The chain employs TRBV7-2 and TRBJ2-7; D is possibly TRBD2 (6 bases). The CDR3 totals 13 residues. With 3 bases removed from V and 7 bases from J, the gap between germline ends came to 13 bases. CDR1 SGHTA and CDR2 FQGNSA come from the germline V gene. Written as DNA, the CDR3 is TGTGCCAGCAGCTTGGGGGGAACCATTGAGCAGTACTTC. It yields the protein CASSLGGTIEQYF.

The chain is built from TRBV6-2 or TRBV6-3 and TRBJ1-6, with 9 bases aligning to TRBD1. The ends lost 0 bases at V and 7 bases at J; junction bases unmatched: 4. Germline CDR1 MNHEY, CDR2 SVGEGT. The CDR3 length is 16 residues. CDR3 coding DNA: TGTGCCAGCAGTTACTCGGCCGGGACAGGGAATTCACCCCTCCACTTT. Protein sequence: CASSYSAGTGNSPLHF.

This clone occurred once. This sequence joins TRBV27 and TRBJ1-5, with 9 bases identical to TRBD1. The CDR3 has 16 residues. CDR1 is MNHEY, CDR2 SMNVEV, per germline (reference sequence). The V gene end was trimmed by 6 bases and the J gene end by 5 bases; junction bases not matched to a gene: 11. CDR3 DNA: TGTGCCAGCAGCCGTAGGGGGGACAGGGTATATCAGCCCCAGCATTTT. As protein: CASSRRGDRVYQPQHF.